This T cell receptor (beta chain) was recovered during a study of blood T cell repertoires in COVID-19. The wider study: From the United States, Italy and Spain came samples of acute and convalescent COVID-19.

Profiling relied on immunoSEQ multiplex PCR, and the TCRdb table lists in-frame clones only, not all of them. The data contain under 300,000 clones, over 70% of them singletons. This clone was counted a few times. V shed 3 bases and J 2 bases; nucleotides not matched to a gene: 15. Germline V gene lookup returns CDR1 SEHNR and CDR2 FQNEAQ (reference sequence). The CDR3 is made up of 19 amino acids. The clonotype originates from a man aged 80 or over with acute or convalescent COVID-19. This chain joins TRBV7-9 and TRBJ2-7, with TRBD2 matching 11 bases. Sequencing was done on a sample of peripheral blood. CDR3 region: CASSFPPSGGFVRPYEQYF. The CDR3 region has the DNA TGTGCCAGCAGCTTCCCTCCTAGCGGGGGGTTTGTACGTCCCTACGAGCAGTACTTC. The full variable domain, completed using reference TRBV7-9 and TRBJ2-7, is DTGVSQNPRHKITKRGQNVTFRCDPISEHNRLYWYRQTLGQGPEFLTYFQNEAQLEKSRLLSDRFSAERPKGSFSTLEIQRTEQGDSAMYLCASSFPPSGGFVRPYEQYFGPGTRLTVT.